Here is one TCR beta chain with its context. There is no known antigen for this receptor. No quality values exist for individual bases; no much larger clone is one base distant. CDR1 and CDR2 are read off the germline V gene as SQVTM and ANQGSEA. Including the terminal cysteine and phenylalanine, the CDR3 comprises 12 residues. The only DNA kept is the CDR3, 36 bases in frame from the first base. V lost 5 bases and J lost 5 bases; the stretch between them is 12 bases long. This sample's time point label indicates: week 3, after first cycle of checkpoint inhibitor. Blood samples were taken before treatment (T0) and at week 3 (W3), following the first cycle of checkpoint blockade. Except for two patients with rapid clinical progression, response was assessed 12 weeks after the first infusion by RECIST 1.1; disease control meant complete response, partial response or stable disease. Patients were excluded for prior systemic cancer treatment, concomitant immunosuppressant therapy or synchronous other active malignancies. Bulk PBMC and plasma cell-free DNA were both sequenced for TCR beta so that circulating cells and T cell turnover could be tracked. Lymphoprep and SepMate tubes were used to isolate PBMC from blood, and red cell lysis was then performed. QIAamp DNA Blood Mini kits were used to extract DNA from PBMC and from sorted T cell subsets.

The data derive from a study of blood T cell dynamics during melanoma immunotherapy (dated by TCRdb to about 2020). Turning to the overall study: All patients had metastatic melanoma and were given first-line pembrolizumab or nivolumab plus ipilimumab as standard of care in the United Kingdom. Peripheral T cell receptor repertoires of metastatic melanoma patients were profiled before and after one cycle of checkpoint inhibitor therapy to find early correlates of response. A training cohort was formed from consecutive patients, and a further independent group of patients from the same centre was pooled into an external validation set.

The paper as a whole reports these results and caveats: The relatively small sample size was acknowledged as a potential limitation on generalization of the results. The study was unable to establish whether the T cell clones driving the repertoire changes were melanoma-specific or instead reflected general immune activation. Patients who later achieved disease control showed a bifurcated PBMC repertoire reorganization at W3, with increased clonality or increased diversity, unlike progressors.

Every bulk PBMC sample was loaded with the same fixed amount of about 380 ng of DNA. TCR beta CDR3 sequences were amplified from genomic DNA with the immunoSEQ TCRb Assay kit following manufacturer instructions. The KAPA Library Quantification Kit for Illumina platforms was used to quantify the pooled libraries by qPCR. Pooled libraries were sequenced on an Illumina NextSeq 500, clustered at 0.6-1.1 pM. Regarding the original processing steps: TCR data were analyzed with immunoSEQ ANALYZER and the R LymphoSeq package. A rearrangement efficiency score was calculated as productive divided by the sum of productive and non-productive CDR3 sequences. Clonality was measured with the Gini coefficient and diversity with the Renyi index at alpha=1, and both measures were compared pairwise between timepoints within each patient. In LymphoSeq, clonal relatedness was computed using an edit distance of 3, and repertoire similarity was computed using the Bhattacharyya coefficient. To classify response, a linear discriminant analysis based on week-3 changes in clonality and diversity was built using the R MASS and caret packages. TCRdb holds this immuneACCESS table with in-frame rearrangements only. Some clones are missing; in checked studies, unresolved V genes explain under half, and the rest has no known cause. The V and J calls and the clone size are those of that table, but D and trimming were determined from the DNA. This sample gives some 10,000 clones in total; about 90% of them show up just once. About 6.9% of the sample goes to the ten largest clones.

Sequenced material: blood, taken from a patient treated with checkpoint blockade. The V and J segments used are TRBV29-1 and TRBJ2-5; the D gene assignment is ambiguous. The sequence came from a human donor with melanoma. The CDR3 loop reads CSVKGQEETQYF. The sequenced DNA is TGCAGCGTTAAAGGGCAGGAGGAGACCCAGTACTTC.